This T cell receptor (beta chain) was obtained from a study of cytomegalovirus exposure and HLA in healthy donors. Study as a whole: An earlier analysis found some 100 million unique TCR beta sequences from approximately 200 million T cells.

Researchers ran the PCR with 60 Vbeta and 13 Jbeta primers. Profiling relied on immunoSEQ multiplex PCR, and the TCRdb table lists in-frame clones only, not all of them. The top ten clones hold less than 3.5% of a sample with around 110,000 clones, 82% of them seen once. Overall study results and limits: The study flagged around 150 TCR beta chains as cytomegalovirus-associated. Most TCRs appeared rarely, but some public TCRs recurred in many donors. Fewer N-insertions (relative to the 666-donor mean) were reportedly seen in an Asian-associated ancestry cluster in a later analysis.

Note on this clone: The antigen remains unidentified.

CDR1 is ENHRY, CDR2 SYGVKD, per germline. There are 15 residues in the CDR3. V was pared by 3 bases and J by 5 bases, with 14 bases between. The clonotype was recovered from a man aged 30 to 45 in good health and CMV-seropositive. The chain couples TRBV10-3 to TRBJ2-1; D is perhaps TRBD2 (7 bases). The sequenced sample consisted of PBMCs. The CDR3 loop is CAISDSRGGNNEQFF. The CDR3 DNA sequence: TGTGCCATCAGTGATTCGAGGGGGGGAAACAATGAGCAGTTCTTC.